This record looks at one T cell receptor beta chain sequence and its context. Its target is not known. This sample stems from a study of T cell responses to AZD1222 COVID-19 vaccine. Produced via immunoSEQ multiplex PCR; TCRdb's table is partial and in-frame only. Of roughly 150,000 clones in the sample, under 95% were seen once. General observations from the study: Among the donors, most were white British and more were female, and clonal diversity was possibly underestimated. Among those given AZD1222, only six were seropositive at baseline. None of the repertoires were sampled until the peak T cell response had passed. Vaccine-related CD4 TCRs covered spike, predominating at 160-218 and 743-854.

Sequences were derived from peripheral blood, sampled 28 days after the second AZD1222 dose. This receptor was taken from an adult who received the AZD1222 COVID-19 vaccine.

This chain's CDR3 is CASSLGGTELSIGEQFF. CDR3 nucleotides: TGTGCCAGCAGCTTAGGGGGGACAGAACTATCGATTGGTGAGCAGTTCTTC. The chain has TRBV7-6 and TRBJ2-1; 7 bases align to TRBD1. This CDR3 has 17 residues. Germline loops: CDR1 SGHVS, CDR2 FNYEAQ. With 1 base clipped from V and 9 bases from J, the junction kept 15 bases outside the gene matches.